Listed below are T cell receptor beta chains from one sample, sequenced in a study of response to subunit inactivated influenza vaccine. TCRdb analysed the RT-PCR reads with MiXCR anew, one entry per CDR3 protein. The sample gives hundreds of thousands of distinct CDR3 sequences, around 14% of which show up once; roughly 11% is in the top ten. Here the sequenced sample was PBMCs from blood, taken approximately 12 days after vaccination. Receptors originate from a man over 45 who received an inactivated influenza vaccine. The CDR3 runs from the conserved cysteine through the conserved F or W. The D gene is left open where the match is weak. Only some rows state a clone size, as once, few, many or a class for expanded clones.

d_gene,j_gene,v_gene,abundance,CDR3nt,CDR3aa
NA,TRBJ2-1,TRBV9,NA,TGTGCCAGCAGCGCGGCCCGGGACTCCCTAGAAAGGAATGAGCAGTTCTTC,CASSAARDSLERNEQFF
NA,TRBJ2-7,TRBV7-2,many,TGTGCCAGCAGCTTTCCGGACAGCTACGAGCAGTACTTC,CASSFPDSYEQYF
TRBD2,TRBJ2-1,TRBV7-2,few,TGTGCCAGCAGCTTAGCGGGACTAGCGAGCAATGAGCAGTTCTTC,CASSLAGLASNEQFF
TRBD2,TRBJ2-3,TRBV20-1,few,TGCAGTGCTCCCGGGACTACCAACTTGGATACGCAGTATTTT,CSAPGTTNLDTQYF
NA,TRBJ2-4,TRBV19,NA,TGTGCCAGTAGTATCTCTGGGACAAGATTAGCCAAAAACATTCAGTACTTC,CASSISGTRLAKNIQYF
TRBD2,TRBJ2-7,TRBV29-1,few,TGCAGCGTTGCACATGGACTAGCCTACGAGCAGTACTTC,CSVAHGLAYEQYF
TRBD2,TRBJ2-1,TRBV28,NA,TGTGCCAGCAGTCGTCTCACTAGCGGGAGGAGGGTCAACAATGAGCAGTTCTTC,CASSRLTSGRRVNNEQFF
NA,TRBJ1-2,TRBV7-2,NA,TGTGCCAGCAGCTCACGGGACCATAACTATGGCTACACCTTC,CASSSRDHNYGYTF
TRBD2,TRBJ2-3,TRBV10-3,NA,TGTGCCATCAGTGAGTCGACTAGCTCTAGCACAGATACGCAGTATTTT,CAISESTSSSTDTQYF
NA,TRBJ1-1,TRBV29-1,NA,TGCAGCGTTGACGGGCTAAATGAAGCTTTCTTT,CSVDGLNEAFF
NA,TRBJ2-1,TRBV6-1,NA,TGTGCCAGCAGTCCTCCCGCGGGGCCAAACTACAATGAGCAGTTCTTC,CASSPPAGPNYNEQFF
TRBD1,TRBJ2-1,TRBV7-2,few,TGTGCCAGCAGCTTAGCCACGGAAGGGACAGGGACGTTCTTC,CASSLATEGTGTFF
NA,TRBJ1-4,TRBV20-1,few,TGCAGTGCTAGAGCGGGTGCAACTAATGAAAAACTGTTTTTT,CSARAGATNEKLFF
NA,TRBJ2-7,TRBV30,NA,TGTGCCTGGAGTGTGTCCGCCGAGCAGTACTTC,CAWSVSAEQYF
TRBD1,TRBJ2-2,TRBV6-2/TRBV6-3,few,TGTGCCAGCAGTTACGGGACAGGGGTTAGCACCGGGGAGCTGTTTTTT,CASSYGTGVSTGELFF
TRBD2,TRBJ2-3,TRBV7-9,NA,TGTGCCAGCAGCCCTATGGGACTAAGCACAGATACGCAGTATTTT,CASSPMGLSTDTQYF
TRBD1,TRBJ1-6,TRBV7-2,NA,TGTGCCAGCAGCCCAGACAGGGTTGGCAATTCACCCCTCCACTTT,CASSPDRVGNSPLHF
NA,TRBJ2-3,TRBV20-1,NA,TGCAGTCCCACGACCCTAGCGCGGTCGAGGGATACGCAGTATTTT,CSPTTLARSRDTQYF
TRBD2,TRBJ2-1,TRBV3-1,NA,TGTGCCAGCAGCCAAGGGCGGGAGTTTGAGCAGTTCTTC,CASSQGREFEQFF
NA,TRBJ1-1,TRBV29-1,NA,TGCAGCGTTGACGGGGCCGGACTGAACACTGAAGCTTTCTTT,CSVDGAGLNTEAFF
NA,TRBJ2-1,TRBV6-5,NA,NA,CASSTSTGPGTGKQFF
NA,TRBJ2-1,TRBV7-2,many,TGTGCCAGCAGCTCCGTACTCGCCTACAATGAGCAGTTCTTC,CASSSVLAYNEQFF
NA,TRBJ2-7,TRBV2,NA,TGTGCCAGCAGTGAAGGGGCCAGCCGAAACTCCTACGAGCAGTACTTC,CASSEGASRNSYEQYF
TRBD1,TRBJ2-1,TRBV28,few,TGTGCCAGCAGTCTCGACAGGGTTACCTACAATGAGCAGTTCTTC,CASSLDRVTYNEQFF
NA,TRBJ2-3,TRBV5-1,NA,TGCGCCAGCAGCTTCAATCACCGTATGACTCCAGATACGCAGTATTTT,CASSFNHRMTPDTQYF
TRBD2,TRBJ2-1,TRBV7-8,NA,TGTGCCAGCAGCTTTCTGACTAGCGGGCCTTTAGGGGATGAGCAGTTCTTC,CASSFLTSGPLGDEQFF
TRBD1,TRBJ1-1,TRBV5-6,few,TGTGCCAGCAGCTTAGGGACAGAGGAAGCTTTCTTT,CASSLGTEEAFF
TRBD2,TRBJ2-5,TRBV24-1,few,TGTGCCACCAGTGAAAGTAGCGGGAGGATTGAGACCCAGTACTTC,CATSESSGRIETQYF
NA,TRBJ2-7,TRBV18,many,TGTGCCAGCAGTCCCACCGGATCGTACGAGCAGTACTTC,CASSPTGSYEQYF
NA,TRBJ2-2,TRBV2,few,TGTGCCAGCGGACACCGGGCCTTGAACACCGGGGAGCTGTTTTTT,CASGHRALNTGELFF
NA,TRBJ1-2,TRBV6-1,NA,TGTGCCACCCTCAGAATCCCCGGCTACACCTTC,CATLRIPGYTF
TRBD2,TRBJ2-3,TRBV6-1,NA,TGTGCCAGCACCGGGACTAGCGGTGCAGATACGCAGTATTTT,CASTGTSGADTQYF
NA,TRBJ2-5,TRBV20-1,NA,TGCAGTGCTAGCACTACCCTACAAGAGACCCAGTACTTC,CSASTTLQETQYF
TRBD2,TRBJ2-7,TRBV3-1,few,TGTGCCAGCAGCCAAGGCGGGAGCTCTCAGCAGTACTTC,CASSQGGSSQQYF
NA,TRBJ2-3,TRBV5-1,few,TGCGCCAGCAGCACCGACCTCACAGATACGCAGTATTTT,CASSTDLTDTQYF
NA,TRBJ1-6,TRBV12-3/TRBV12-4,NA,TGTGCCAGCAGGTTACAGGGTCCGAGCTCCTATAATTCACCCCTCCACTTT,CASRLQGPSSYNSPLHF
NA,TRBJ2-1,TRBV28,NA,TGTGCCAGCACTAGTGCAGCTAGGAATGAGCAGTTCTTC,CASTSAARNEQFF
TRBD2,TRBJ2-3,TRBV12-3/TRBV12-4,few,TGTGCCAGCAGTTCCCGGACTAGCGAGTTTACGCAGTATTTT,CASSSRTSEFTQYF
NA,TRBJ2-7,TRBV5-1,NA,TGCGCCAGCAGCTTGGGTGGTACGGGGGCCAACTACGAGCAGTACTTC,CASSLGGTGANYEQYF
NA,TRBJ2-7,TRBV3-1,NA,TGTGCCAGCAGCCAAGAACGATCCGAGCAGTACTTC,CASSQERSEQYF
TRBD2,TRBJ2-7,TRBV2,NA,TGTGCCAGCAACGGCGGGGGGGCTTACGAGCAGTACTTC,CASNGGGAYEQYF
NA,TRBJ2-7,TRBV7-2,many,TGTGCCAGCAGCTCCGGAGGAGGCAGAGGGCTTACCGAGCAGTACTTC,CASSSGGGRGLTEQYF
NA,TRBJ2-3,TRBV18,NA,TGTGCCAGCTCACCTCCCAACAGGGTTAGCACAGATACGCAGTATTTT,CASSPPNRVSTDTQYF
NA,TRBJ2-4,TRBV5-1,few,TGCGCCAGCAGCTTAGGGACTTTCGACAAAAACATTCAGTACTTC,CASSLGTFDKNIQYF
TRBD2,TRBJ2-5,TRBV6-1,NA,TGTGCCAGCACCCATAGCGGGAGCCAAGAGACCCAGTACTTC,CASTHSGSQETQYF